Listed here are 14 T cell receptor beta chains from one sample, sequenced in a study of T cell repertoires in cytomegalovirus infection. From the reads, TCRdb called clonotypes with MiXCR, one entry per CDR3 protein. The data contain about 450,000 distinct CDR3 sequences, about a third of them singletons. The sequenced sample consisted of PBMCs. All receptors derive from a human donor in good health (CMV status not recorded). Some clones in this sample may be carry-over from other donors' samples.

This clonotype occurred a few times. The chain is built from TRBV5-6 and TRBJ2-5; 7 positions match TRBD2. Germline V gene sequence: CDR1 SGHDT, CDR2 YYEEEE. Losses at the gene ends were 0 bases for V and 3 bases for J; bases not matched to a gene: 8. The CDR3 spans 16 residues. CDR3 sequence: CASSLAFWTSEETQYF. CDR3 DNA: TGTGCCAGCAGCTTGGCCTTCTGGACTAGTGAAGAGACCCAGTACTTC.

The chain is built from TRBV12-3 or TRBV12-4 and TRBJ2-3; 7 bases align to TRBD2. This CDR3 has 15 residues. The V segment lost 6 bases and the J segment 2 bases; nucleotides outside the gene matches: 8. CDR3 loop: CASSPNGGTTDTQYF. CDR3 sequence (DNA): TGTGCCAGCAGCCCGAACGGGGGGACCACAGATACGCAGTATTTT.

CDR3 nucleotide sequence: TGTGCCAGCAGCGACGGCGGTGGCGAGCAGTTCTTC. Its protein product is CASSDGGGEQFF. The chain carries TRBV11-3 and TRBJ2-1; no clear D gene. The germline V gene encodes CDR1 SGHNT and CDR2 YENEEA. The CDR3 sequence is 12 residues long. Trimming stripped 5 bases from V and 10 bases from J, with 12 bases between.

CDR3 residues: CSARNPGKPQETQYF. The CDR3 DNA reads as TGCAGTGCTAGAAATCCCGGTAAACCCCAAGAGACCCAGTACTTC. The V and J genes are TRBV20-1 and TRBJ2-5; D ambiguous. CDR3 length: 15 amino acids. Germline V gene lookup returns CDR1 DFQATT and CDR2 SNEGSKA (reference sequence). Trimming pared 2 bases from V and 1 base from J, leaving 14 bases between.

The table lists this clonotype with a few counts. V gene TRBV6-8 combines with J gene TRBJ1-5; D is ambiguous. Trimming stripped 6 bases from V and 0 bases from J, with 12 bases between. The germline V gene has CDR1 MNHGY and CDR2 SAAAGT. This CDR3 contains 15 residues. Here the CDR3 DNA reads TGTGCCAGCAGCTCCGGCGGGAATAGCAATCAGCCCCAGCATTTT. Translation gives CASSSGGNSNQPQHF.

As for this clonotype: One end of the junction does not line up with germline, which may come from a read error. The rearrangement uses TRBV12-3 or TRBV12-4 and TRBJ1-2; D unresolved. The CDR3 is 19 residues long. The CDR3 region is CASSFTGPMYGFNNYCYTF. CDR3 sequence (DNA): TGTGCCAGTAGTTTTACGGGCCCCATGTACGGGTTCAATAACTATTGCTACACCTTC.

V is TRBV7-6 and J is TRBJ2-1; 7 bases agree with TRBD2. Unmatched junction bases numbered 7, after V lost 4 bases and J lost 4 bases. CDR3 length: 15 residues. Germline V gene sequence: CDR1 SGHVS, CDR2 FNYEAQ. CDR3 loop: CASSSGWGGYNEQFF. Written as DNA, the CDR3 is TGTGCCAGCAGCTCTGGATGGGGGGGATACAATGAGCAGTTCTTC.

This chain connects TRBV19 to TRBJ1-1, with D perhaps TRBD1 (5 bases). From germline, CDR1 is LNHDA and CDR2 SQIVND (reference sequence). The germline V and J ends were trimmed by 5 bases and 2 bases, with 12 bases remaining between them. The CDR3 loop spans 14 amino acids. The CDR3 spells CASSWQGANTEAFF. The CDR3 DNA reads TGTGCCAGTAGTTGGCAGGGAGCCAACACTGAAGCTTTCTTT.

This clonotype was counted at least ten times. The chain uses TRBV7-3 and TRBJ2-5; 8 bases align to TRBD2. The J segment lost 5 bases and the V segment lost 5 bases, leaving 10 bases of the junction unmatched. From germline, CDR1 is SGHTA and CDR2 FQGTGA. CDR3 length: 15 residues. CDR3 nucleotides: TGTGCCAGCAGCCCGAGCGGGGGCCTTGGGGAGACCCAGTACTTC. Translation: CASSPSGGLGETQYF.

The V gene is TRBV14, the J gene TRBJ1-6, with a weak D call TRBD1 (5 bases). The CDR3 loop spans 16 amino acids. CDR1 is SGHDN, CDR2 FVKESK, per germline. V lost 6 bases, J lost 7 bases, and 19 bases lay in between. DNA for the CDR3: TGTGCCAGCAGACAGGAAGCGGCGCTCGGGAATTCACCCCTCCACTTT. This translates into CASRQEAALGNSPLHF.

This clonotype occurred many times. The chain combines TRBV6-6 with TRBJ1-5; no clear D. Germline loops: CDR1 MNHNY, CDR2 SVGAGI (reference sequence). The CDR3 contains 14 residues. The ends were cut back, 2 bases at V and 4 bases at J, with 9 bases in the middle. The CDR3 loop is CASSYRITNQPQHF. CDR3 nucleotide sequence: TGTGCCAGCAGTTACCGAATCACGAATCAGCCCCAGCATTTT.

The table lists this clonotype with a few counts. The CDR3 sequence: CASSQPPGTLTDTQYF. Here the CDR3 DNA reads TGCGCCAGCAGCCAACCCCCGGGGACTCTCACAGATACGCAGTATTTT. The V gene is TRBV4-1, the J gene TRBJ2-3; a weak D match, TRBD2 (6 bases). CDR1 and CDR2 (germline): MGHRA, YSYEKL. The length of the CDR3 is 16 residues. Trimming left V 2 bases short and J 2 bases short, with 14 bases between.

Details on this clonotype: Since a much larger clone is just one base distant, this may be a read error. V gene TRBV7-6 combines with J gene TRBJ1-1; D may be TRBD1 (5 bases). There are 13 residues in the CDR3. Germline CDR1 and CDR2: SGHVS and FNYEAQ. The CDR3 spells CSSSSGPNTEAFF. The CDR3 coding sequence is TGTTCCAGCAGCTCGGGGCCGAACACTGAAGCTTTCTTT.

Points on this clonotype: A read error may be the cause here, since a much bigger clone is one base away. This chain links TRBV7-4 with TRBJ2-1; 10 bases fit TRBD2. Germline loops: CDR1 SGHVT, CDR2 SQSDAQ. CDR3 length equals 16 residues. CDR3 region: CARSLSERGGYNEQFF. The CDR3 DNA sequence: TGTGCCAGAAGCTTATCGGAGCGGGGGGGCTACAATGAGCAGTTCTTC.